This T cell receptor (beta chain) was found in a study of CD8+CD57+ T cells in acquired aplastic anemia. Findings and caveats of the study: In common between the patients and the controls were approximately 28 CD8+ CDR3 sequences.

This clonotype came up many times. Its antigen remains unidentified. The template for TCR beta VDJ and CDR3 sequence profiling was genomic DNA. TCRdb reprocessed the reads with MiXCR, giving one entry per CDR3 protein. The sample consists of 160,000 or so distinct CDR3 sequences, around 48% of them appearing once. Sequenced patients had shown CD8+CD57+ cell expansion by flow cytometry. Patients had undergone no therapy by the time their blood was sampled. The sequence was collected from a human donor with aplastic anemia. The material sequenced was sorted CD4+, CD8+, or CD8+CD57+ T cells (not recorded which) from PBMCs.

The CDR3 loop is CASSFTGVRFYEQYF. The CDR3 region has the DNA TGTGCCAGCAGTTTCACAGGAGTTAGATTCTACGAGCAGTACTTC. The genes are TRBV12-3 or TRBV12-4 and TRBJ2-7; weak D call: TRBD1 (5 bases). V was clipped by 3 bases and J by 3 bases, with 15 bases between them. CDR3 length equals 15 residues.